This is a list of T cell receptor beta chains from one sample in a study of blood T cell repertoires in COVID-19. TCRdb's table, derived via immunoSEQ multiplex PCR, lists solely in-frame clones and lacks some. The profile shows about 39,000 clones, around 85% of them singletons. Sequencing used peripheral blood. These receptor sequences come from a man aged 35 to 55 with active COVID-19. CDR3s leave out the opening cysteine and the closing phenylalanine or tryptophan. Size values are once, few and many counts, or a class for expanded clones, and some rows have none.

TRBJ2-7 12 few TRBV4-2 ASSQDDREDEQY
TRBJ1-2 12 NA TRBV13 ASSPEQGVYGYT
TRBJ2-1 12 NA TRBV6-5 ASAQASGANEQF
TRBJ2-7 10 NA TRBV30 AWSPQTYEQY
TRBJ2-7 10 NA TRBV30 AWGEGQSEQY
TRBJ1-2 12 NA TRBV5-4 ASTRRGSPYGYT
TRBJ2-7 11 once TRBV19 ATSHGNPGEQY
TRBJ2-7 14 NA TRBV28 ASSSPGLAGRSEQY
TRBJ2-7 14 NA TRBV5-5 ASSLAYRTSVYEQY
TRBJ1-1 11 NA TRBV6-5 ASSRNRGTEAF
TRBJ1-2 13 NA TRBV19 ASSDGAGAAYGYT
TRBJ2-7 12 NA TRBV5-1 ASSLERGAYEQY
TRBJ1-1 14 NA TRBV25-1 ASSAQTGTGNTEAF
TRBJ2-1 13 NA TRBV7-9 ASSLARTSNNEQF
TRBJ2-1 14 NA TRBV18 ASSPSGVAGENEQF
TRBJ2-4 13 NA TRBV29-1 SVEGGRLAKNIQY
TRBJ2-3 11 NA TRBV28 ASSKTGPDTQY
TRBJ2-3 13 NA TRBV19 ASSSTSAPPDTQY
TRBJ1-3 12 NA TRBV5-1 ASSQDRGGNTIY
TRBJ2-1 15 NA TRBV19 ASSIGAGGPRYNEQF
TRBJ2-1 13 few TRBV3-1/TRBV3-2 ASSRTSGSYNEQF
TRBJ2-3 16 NA TRBV5-6 ASSSLRLAESSTDTQY
TRBJ2-1 11 once TRBV28 AAFSGSDDEQF
TRBJ1-1 9 NA TRBV7-2 ASSQAGPAF
TRBJ1-6 11 few TRBV18 ASSPGNNSPLH
TRBJ2-1 11 NA TRBV7-9 ASSLILELGQF
TRBJ2-1 12 NA TRBV2 ASRGQTYANEQF
TRBJ1-2 10 NA TRBV12-3/TRBV12-4 ASSSQGNGYT
TRBJ2-3 9 NA TRBV18 ASSSVDTQY